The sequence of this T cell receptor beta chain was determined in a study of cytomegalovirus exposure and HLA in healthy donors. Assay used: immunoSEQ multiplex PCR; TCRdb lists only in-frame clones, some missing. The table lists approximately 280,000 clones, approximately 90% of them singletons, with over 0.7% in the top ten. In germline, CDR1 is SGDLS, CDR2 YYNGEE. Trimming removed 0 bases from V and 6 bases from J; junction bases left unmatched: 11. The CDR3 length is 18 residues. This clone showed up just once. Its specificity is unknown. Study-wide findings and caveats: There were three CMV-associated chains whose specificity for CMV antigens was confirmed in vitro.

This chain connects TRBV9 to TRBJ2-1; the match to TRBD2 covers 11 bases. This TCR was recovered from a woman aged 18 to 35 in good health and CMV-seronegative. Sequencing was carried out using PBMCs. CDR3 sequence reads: CASSVGLAGGRRRNEQFF. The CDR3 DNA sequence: TGTGCCAGCAGCGTAGGTCTAGCGGGAGGTCGGCGTCGCAATGAGCAGTTCTTC.